The clone carrying this TCR beta chain was observed at least ten times. Its specificity is not known. V lost 5 bases and J lost 2, with 17 bases in between. The CDR3 extends over 16 amino acids. Per the germline V gene, CDR1 is SGHTA and CDR2 is FQGNSA. TCRdb re-called the reads through MiXCR, storing one row per CDR3 protein. Of roughly 570,000 distinct CDR3 sequences detected, about 39% appear once; the ten largest clones hold over 45%. The data are from a study of T cell repertoires in cytomegalovirus infection. Study-level information: As its CMV epitopes, the study selected recently identified HLA-C-restricted and well-studied HLA-B-restricted targets. Indications came from public TCR beta signatures; they pointed to CMV infection and to a matching HLA type.

Study-wide results and caveats: The cumulative frequency of public TCR beta families identified carriers of CMV plus the relevant HLA. Across the ex vivo response, the dominant clonotypes were HLA-C-restricted CMV-specific TCR beta clonotypes.

The TCR was taken from a human donor in good health (CMV status not recorded). Some clones in this sample may be carry-over from other donors' samples. This sequence joins TRBV7-2 and TRBJ2-3; D might be TRBD2 (5 bases). Sequenced here: cultured PBMCs, sampled from culture after CMV antigen stimulation. CDR3 sequence: CASSSTSGSYTDTQYF. CDR3 nucleotide sequence: TGTGCCAGCAGCAGCACAAGCGGTAGCTACACAGATACGCAGTATTTT.